This T cell receptor beta chain was sequenced during a study of beta chain features in type 1 diabetes. Points from the study as a whole: Shorter TCRB CDR3s, moderately but significantly so, marked every one of the four CD4+ subsets in Type 1 diabetes patients.

Trimming pared 1 base from V and 2 bases from J, leaving 8 bases between. CDR3 length equals 14 residues. Germline assignment: CDR1 SGHNT and CDR2 YENEEA. This clone has a handful of counts. The antigen is not known. CD4+ cells of the naive, central memory, regulatory and stem cell-like memory types were sorted via CD45RO/CCR7/CD25/CD127/CD95/CD27. Expressed TCRB transcripts were sequenced, since all the RNA that had been isolated was reverse transcribed. Profiling relied on immunoSEQ multiplex PCR, and the TCRdb table lists in-frame clones only, not all of them. The table has 200,000 to 250,000 clones, approximately 15% seen once.

The chain combines TRBV11-3 with TRBJ2-5; D gene unclear. Sequencing was done on a sample of naive CD4+ T cells from blood. This clonotype was sampled from a man aged 25 to 40 with type 1 diabetes. The CDR3, as DNA: TGTGCCAGCAGCTTAGTTTTCAGTCAAGAGACCCAGTACTTC. Residues: CASSLVFSQETQYF.